Sequencing of this TCR beta chain was carried out in a study of beta chain features in type 1 diabetes. Study findings and constraints: Within patients, naive, central memory and Treg TCRB repertoires seemed more similar than within healthy donors. Researchers caution that PCR might favor shorter templates, equally among patients and controls. Insertion counts at VDJ junctions were lower in type 1 diabetes patients, who also showed more deletions there.

The authors reverse transcribed all of the isolated RNA, so sequencing captured expressed TCRB transcripts. The repertoire was sequenced with immunoSEQ multiplex PCR; TCRdb's copy has only in-frame clones and lacks some. The repertoire has about 290,000 clones, 8% of them found once; the top ten carry roughly 0.94%. As for this clone: Antigen: not known.

Per germline, CDR1 SGHRS and CDR2 YFSETQ. The CDR3 length is 17 residues. V shed 3 bases and J 3 bases; nucleotides not matched to a gene: 10. CD45RO/CCR7/CD25/CD127/CD95/CD27 staining was used to isolate CD4+ naive, central memory, regulatory and stem cell-like memory cells by sorting. The TCR comes from a woman between 18 and 30 years old in good health. This chain links TRBV5-1 with TRBJ2-1, with 9 bases fitting TRBD2. The specimen sequenced was central memory CD4+ T cells from blood. The CDR3 DNA is TGCGCCAGCAGCTCGGGTAAACTTAGCGGGAGCTACAATGAGCAGTTCTTC. Amino acids: CASSSGKLSGSYNEQFF.